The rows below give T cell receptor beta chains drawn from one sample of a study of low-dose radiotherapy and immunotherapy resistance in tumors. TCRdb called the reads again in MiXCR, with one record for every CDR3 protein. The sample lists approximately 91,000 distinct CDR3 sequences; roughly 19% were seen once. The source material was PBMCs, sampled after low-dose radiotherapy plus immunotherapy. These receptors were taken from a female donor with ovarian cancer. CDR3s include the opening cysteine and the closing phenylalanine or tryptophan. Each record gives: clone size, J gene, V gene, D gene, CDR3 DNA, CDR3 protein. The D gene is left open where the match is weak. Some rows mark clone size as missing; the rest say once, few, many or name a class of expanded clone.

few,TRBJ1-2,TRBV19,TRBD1,TGTGCCAGTAAAGAGAGAGGGGGCAACTATGGCTACACCTTC,CASKERGGNYGYTF
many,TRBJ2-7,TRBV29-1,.,TGCAGCGTTGAAGTGGGGAGACCGGGGGAGCAGTACTTC,CSVEVGRPGEQYF
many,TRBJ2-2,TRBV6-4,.,TGTGCCAGCAGTTCAGAGTTGAACACCGGGGAGCTGTTTTTT,CASSSELNTGELFF
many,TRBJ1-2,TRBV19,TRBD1,TGTGCCAGTAGTGCCCATAGGGGGACAGGGATCCTCTCTTATGGCTACACCTTC,CASSAHRGTGILSYGYTF
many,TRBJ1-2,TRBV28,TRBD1,TGTGCCAGCAGGTCGGACAGGGCCTATGGCTACACCTTC,CASRSDRAYGYTF
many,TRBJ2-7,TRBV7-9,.,TGTGCCAGCAGCTCACAGGGCTACGAGCAGTACTTC,CASSSQGYEQYF
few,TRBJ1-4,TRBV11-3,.,TGTGCCAGCAGCTTAGATCAGTTTCCTAATGAAAAACTGTTTTTT,CASSLDQFPNEKLFF
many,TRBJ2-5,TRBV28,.,TGTGCCAGCAGTCCCCAGGGAGCTGGGGAGACCCAGTACTTC,CASSPQGAGETQYF
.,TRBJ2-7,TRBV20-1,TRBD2,TGCAGTGCCAATAGACAAGGGAGGGCCTACGAGCAGTACTTC,CSANRQGRAYEQYF
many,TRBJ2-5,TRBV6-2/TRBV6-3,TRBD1,TGTGCCAGCAGTTACCCGACCGGGACAGGGGAAGAGACCCAGTACTTC,CASSYPTGTGEETQYF
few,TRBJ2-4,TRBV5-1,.,TGCGCCAGCAGCTGGACAGAAGCCAAAAACATTCAGTACTTC,CASSWTEAKNIQYF
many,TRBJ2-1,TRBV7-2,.,TGTGCCAGCAGCTTAGGTCGAGCCCCATACAATGAGCAGTTCTTC,CASSLGRAPYNEQFF
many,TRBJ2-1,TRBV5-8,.,TGTGCCAGCAGCTTGAAGGGAATTGGTGAGCAGTTCTTC,CASSLKGIGEQFF
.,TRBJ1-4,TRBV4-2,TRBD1,TGTGCCAGCAGCCAAGATCCGGGCAGGGGGCTTGAAAAACTGTTTTTT,CASSQDPGRGLEKLFF
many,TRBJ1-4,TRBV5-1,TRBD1,TGCGCCAGCAGCACCGGACAGGGGAATGAAAAACTGTTTTTT,CASSTGQGNEKLFF
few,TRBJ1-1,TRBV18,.,TGTGCCAGCTCAAAGGGGGGTCTTAACACTGAAGCTTTCTTT,CASSKGGLNTEAFF
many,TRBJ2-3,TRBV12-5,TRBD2,TGTGCTAGTGCTAAACTAGCGGGGCGAACTAGCACAGATACGCAGTATTTT,CASAKLAGRTSTDTQYF
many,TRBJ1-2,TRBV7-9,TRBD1,TGTGCCAGCAGCTTTGGAACAGGGGTATACGGCTACACCTTC,CASSFGTGVYGYTF
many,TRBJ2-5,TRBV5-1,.,TGCGCCAGCAGCTTGGACAGGGCTGAGACCCAGTACTTC,CASSLDRAETQYF
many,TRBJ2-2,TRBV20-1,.,TGCAGTGCTAGAGGGGTGGACCGGCCCGCGAACACCGGGGAGCTGTTTTTT,CSARGVDRPANTGELFF
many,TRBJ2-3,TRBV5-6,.,TGTGCCAGCAGCCTTACGGCTGCAGATACGCAGTATTTT,CASSLTAADTQYF
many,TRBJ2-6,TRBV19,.,TGTGCCAGTAGACAGGCCGCTGGGGCCAACGTCCTGACTTTC,CASRQAAGANVLTF
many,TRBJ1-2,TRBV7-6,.,TGTGCCAGCAGCGCCGGACGGACCTATGGCTACACCTTC,CASSAGRTYGYTF